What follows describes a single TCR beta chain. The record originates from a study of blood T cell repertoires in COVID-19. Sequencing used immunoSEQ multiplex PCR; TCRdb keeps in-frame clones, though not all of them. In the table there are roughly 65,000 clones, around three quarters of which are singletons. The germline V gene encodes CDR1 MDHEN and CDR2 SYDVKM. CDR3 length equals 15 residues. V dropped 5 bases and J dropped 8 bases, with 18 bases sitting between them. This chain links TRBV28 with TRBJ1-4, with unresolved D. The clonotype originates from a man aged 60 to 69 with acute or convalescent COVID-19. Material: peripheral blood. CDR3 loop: CASSPTAGSWEKLFF. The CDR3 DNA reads TGTGCCAGCAGTCCAACTGCGGGGAGCTGGGAAAAACTGTTTTTT.